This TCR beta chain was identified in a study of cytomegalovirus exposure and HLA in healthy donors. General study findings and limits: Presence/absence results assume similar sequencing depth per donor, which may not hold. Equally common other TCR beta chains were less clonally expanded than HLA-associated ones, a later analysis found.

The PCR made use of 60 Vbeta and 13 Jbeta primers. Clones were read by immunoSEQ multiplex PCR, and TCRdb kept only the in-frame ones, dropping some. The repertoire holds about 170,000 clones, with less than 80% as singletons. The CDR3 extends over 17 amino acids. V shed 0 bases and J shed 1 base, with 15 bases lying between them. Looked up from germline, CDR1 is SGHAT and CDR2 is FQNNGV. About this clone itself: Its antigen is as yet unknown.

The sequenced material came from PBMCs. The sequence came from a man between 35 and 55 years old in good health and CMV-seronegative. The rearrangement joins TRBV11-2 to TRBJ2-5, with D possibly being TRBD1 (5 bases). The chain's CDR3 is CASSLDGWTNIQETQYF. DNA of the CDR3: TGTGCCAGCAGCTTAGACGGCTGGACAAACATCCAAGAGACCCAGTACTTC.